This T cell receptor beta chain was documented in a study of T-cell memory formation after mild COVID-19. About the research overall: Across donors, TCR clusters were largely donor specific.

This CDR3 is 17 amino acids long. The V gene lost 5 bases and the J gene lost 5 bases, with 23 bases spanning the gap. Germline loops: CDR1 MNHEY, CDR2 SMNVEV (reference sequence). Comments on this clonotype: No antigen is known for it.

TCRdb re-analysed the 5' RACE reads in MiXCR, keeping a single row per CDR3 protein. This sample has hundreds of thousands of distinct CDR3 sequences, with less than 25% found just once. Study observations and caveats: Clones that contracted from day 15 to 85 had balanced CD4/CD8; later expanders were CD4+ biased. Pre-infection memory showed some responding clones, and this suggested that cross-reactive memory joined. Clones from the second wave (peaking day 37) had unconfirmed SARS-CoV-2 specificity.

Sequencing was done on a sample of PBMCs or a T cell subset sorted from them (not recorded which). The chain links TRBV27 to TRBJ2-3; D might be TRBD1 or TRBD2, each matching 6 bases. The clonotype was recovered from an adult woman who had mild COVID-19 (a few samples of this study predate the infection). Cell type and time point are not known. CDR3 sequence reads: CASSRNPGAFFVDTQYF. The CDR3 DNA reads as TGTGCCAGCAGTCGCAATCCGGGGGCGTTTTTCGTAGATACGCAGTATTTT.